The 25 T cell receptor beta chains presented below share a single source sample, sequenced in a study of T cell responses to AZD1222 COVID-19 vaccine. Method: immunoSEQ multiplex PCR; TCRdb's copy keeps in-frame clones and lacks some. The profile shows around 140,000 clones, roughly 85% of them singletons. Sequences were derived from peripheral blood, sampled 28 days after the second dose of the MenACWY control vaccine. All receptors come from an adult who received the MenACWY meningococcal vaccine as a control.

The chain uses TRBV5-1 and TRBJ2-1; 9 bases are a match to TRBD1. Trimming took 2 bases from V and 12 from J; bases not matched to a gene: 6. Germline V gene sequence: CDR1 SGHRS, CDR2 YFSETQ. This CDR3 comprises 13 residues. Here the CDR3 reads CASSLQPDRGQFF. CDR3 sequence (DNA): TGCGCCAGCAGCTTACAACCGGACAGGGGGCAGTTCTTC.

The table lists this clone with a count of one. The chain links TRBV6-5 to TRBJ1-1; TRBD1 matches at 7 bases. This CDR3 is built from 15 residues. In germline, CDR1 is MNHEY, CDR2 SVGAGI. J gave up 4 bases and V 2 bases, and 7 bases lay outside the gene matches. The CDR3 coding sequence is TGTGCCAGCAGTTACGGAGGGGGCGCCCGCACTGAAGCTTTCTTT. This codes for CASSYGGGARTEAFF.

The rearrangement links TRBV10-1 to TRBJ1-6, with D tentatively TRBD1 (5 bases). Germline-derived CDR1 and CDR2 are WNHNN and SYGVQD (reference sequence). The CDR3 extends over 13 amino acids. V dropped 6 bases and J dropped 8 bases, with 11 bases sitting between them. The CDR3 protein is CASRADRDSPLHF. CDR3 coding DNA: TGCGCCAGCAGAGCTGACAGAGATTCACCCCTCCACTTT.

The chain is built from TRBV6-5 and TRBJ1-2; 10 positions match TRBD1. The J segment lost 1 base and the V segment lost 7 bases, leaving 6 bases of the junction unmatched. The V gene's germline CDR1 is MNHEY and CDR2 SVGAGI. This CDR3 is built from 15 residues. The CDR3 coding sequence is TGTGCCAGCACCCTAGGGACAGGGGTTAACTATGGCTACACCTTC. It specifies CASTLGTGVNYGYTF.

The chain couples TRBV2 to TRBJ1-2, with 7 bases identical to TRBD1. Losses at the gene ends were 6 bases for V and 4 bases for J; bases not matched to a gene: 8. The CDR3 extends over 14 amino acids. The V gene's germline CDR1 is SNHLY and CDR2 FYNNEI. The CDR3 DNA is TGTGCCAGCAGCGACAGGGTGGAGGTCTATGGCTACACCTTC. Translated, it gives CASSDRVEVYGYTF.

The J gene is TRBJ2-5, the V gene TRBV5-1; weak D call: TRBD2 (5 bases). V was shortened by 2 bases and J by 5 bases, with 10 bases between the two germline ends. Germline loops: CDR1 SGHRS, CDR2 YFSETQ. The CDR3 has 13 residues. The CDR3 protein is CASSFAGGETQYF. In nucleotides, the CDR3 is TGCGCCAGCAGCTTCGCAGGAGGCGAGACCCAGTACTTC.

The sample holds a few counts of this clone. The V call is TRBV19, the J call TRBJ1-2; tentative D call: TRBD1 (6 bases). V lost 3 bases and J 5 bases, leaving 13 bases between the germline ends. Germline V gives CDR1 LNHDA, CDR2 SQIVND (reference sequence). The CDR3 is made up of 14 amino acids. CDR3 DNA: TGTGCCAGTAGTATCGGGGGCGGCGGGTATGGCTACACCTTC. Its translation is CASSIGGGGYGYTF. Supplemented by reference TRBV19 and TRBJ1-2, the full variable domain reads DGGITQSPKYLFRKEGQNVTLSCEQNLNHDAMYWYRQDPGQGLRLIYYSQIVNDFQKGDIAEGYSVSREKKESFPLTVTSAQKNPTAFYLCASSIGGGGYGYTFGSGTRLTVV.

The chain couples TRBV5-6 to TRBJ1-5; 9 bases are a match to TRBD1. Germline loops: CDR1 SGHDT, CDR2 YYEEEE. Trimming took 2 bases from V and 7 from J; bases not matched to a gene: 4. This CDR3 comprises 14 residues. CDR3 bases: TGTGCCAGCAGCTTCACAGGGGGCGGACAGCCCCAGCATTTT. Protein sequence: CASSFTGGGQPQHF.

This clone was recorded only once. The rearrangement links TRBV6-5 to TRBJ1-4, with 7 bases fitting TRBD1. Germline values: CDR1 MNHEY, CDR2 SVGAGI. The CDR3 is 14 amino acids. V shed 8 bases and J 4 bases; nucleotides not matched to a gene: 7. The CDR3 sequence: CASYSGQFNEKLFF. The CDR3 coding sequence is TGTGCCAGCTATTCGGGACAGTTTAATGAAAAACTGTTTTTT.

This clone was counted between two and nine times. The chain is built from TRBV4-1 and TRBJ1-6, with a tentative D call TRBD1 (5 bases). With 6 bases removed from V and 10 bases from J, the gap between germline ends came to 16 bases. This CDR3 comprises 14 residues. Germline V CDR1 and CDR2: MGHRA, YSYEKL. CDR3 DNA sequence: TGCGCCAGCAGTCCTCTTCGGGCAGGGTCACCCCTCCACTTT. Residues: CASSPLRAGSPLHF.

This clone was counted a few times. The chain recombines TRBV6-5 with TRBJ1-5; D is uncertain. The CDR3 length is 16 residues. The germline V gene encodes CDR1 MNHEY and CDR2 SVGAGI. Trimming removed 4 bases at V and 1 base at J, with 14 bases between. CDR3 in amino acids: CASSSLSRRSNQPQHF. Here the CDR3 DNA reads TGTGCCAGCAGTTCCTTGTCTAGGAGGAGCAATCAGCCCCAGCATTTT.

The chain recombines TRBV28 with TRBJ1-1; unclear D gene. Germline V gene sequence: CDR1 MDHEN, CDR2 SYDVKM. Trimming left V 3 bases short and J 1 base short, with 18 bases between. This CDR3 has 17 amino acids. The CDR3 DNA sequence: TGTGCCAGCAGTTTCTTATTTCCTCCCCGGGGGAACACTGAAGCTTTCTTT. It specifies CASSFLFPPRGNTEAFF.

CDR3 bases: TGTGCCAGCAGTTTCTCCTGGACCGGAGCCGGCATTCAGTACTTC. As protein: CASSFSWTGAGIQYF. The gene calls are TRBV27 and TRBJ2-4; D is uncertain. This CDR3 contains 15 residues. Trimming left V 3 bases short and J 9 bases short, with 18 bases between. Germline V gene lookup returns CDR1 MNHEY and CDR2 SMNVEV (reference sequence).

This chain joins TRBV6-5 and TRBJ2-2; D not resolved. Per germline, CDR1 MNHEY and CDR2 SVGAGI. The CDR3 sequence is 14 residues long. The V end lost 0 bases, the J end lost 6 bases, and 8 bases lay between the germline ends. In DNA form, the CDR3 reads TGTGCCAGCAGTTACTCCCCAACCGCCGGGGAGCTGTTTTTT. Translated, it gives CASSYSPTAGELFF.

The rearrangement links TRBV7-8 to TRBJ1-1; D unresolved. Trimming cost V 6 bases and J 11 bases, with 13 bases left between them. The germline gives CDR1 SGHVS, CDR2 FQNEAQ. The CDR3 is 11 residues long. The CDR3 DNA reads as TGTGCCAGCAGTCCCGGGAAGGCTGCTTTCTTT. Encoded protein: CASSPGKAAFF.

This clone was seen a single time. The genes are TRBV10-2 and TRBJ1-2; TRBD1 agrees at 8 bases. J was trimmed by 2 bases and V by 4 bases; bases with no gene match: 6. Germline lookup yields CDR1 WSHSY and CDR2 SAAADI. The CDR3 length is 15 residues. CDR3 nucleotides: TGCGCCAGCAGTGCCGTTTGGACAGGGAACTATGGCTACACCTTC. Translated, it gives CASSAVWTGNYGYTF.

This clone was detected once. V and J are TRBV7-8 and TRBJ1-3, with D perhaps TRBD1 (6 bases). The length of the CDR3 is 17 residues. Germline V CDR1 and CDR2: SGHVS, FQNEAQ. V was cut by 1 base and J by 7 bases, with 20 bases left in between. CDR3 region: CASSLGFGAGDGNTIYF. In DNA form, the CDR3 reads TGTGCCAGCAGCTTAGGTTTTGGGGCAGGGGATGGGAACACCATATATTTT. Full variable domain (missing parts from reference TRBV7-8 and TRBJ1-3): GAGVSQSPRYKVAKRGQDVALRCDPISGHVSLFWYQQALGQGPEFLTYFQNEAQLDKSGLPSDRFFAERPEGSVSTLKIQRTQQEDSAVYLCASSLGFGAGDGNTIYFGEGSWLTVV.

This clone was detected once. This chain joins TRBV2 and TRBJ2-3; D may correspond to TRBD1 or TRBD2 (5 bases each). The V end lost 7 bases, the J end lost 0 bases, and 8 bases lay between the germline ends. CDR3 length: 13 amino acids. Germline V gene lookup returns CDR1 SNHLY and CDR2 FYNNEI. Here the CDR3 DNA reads TGTGCCAGCAAGAGGGACAGCACAGATACGCAGTATTTT. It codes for CASKRDSTDTQYF. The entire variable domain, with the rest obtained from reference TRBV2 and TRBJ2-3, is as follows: EPEVTQTPSHQVTQMGQEVILRCVPISNHLYFYWYRQILGQKVEFLVSFYNNEISEKSEIFDDQFSVERPDGSNFTLKIRSTKLEDSAMYFCASKRDSTDTQYFGPGTRLTVL.

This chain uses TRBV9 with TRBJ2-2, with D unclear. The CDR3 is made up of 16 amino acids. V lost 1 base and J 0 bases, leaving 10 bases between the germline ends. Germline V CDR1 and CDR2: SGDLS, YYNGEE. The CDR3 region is CASSVQFAPNTGELFF. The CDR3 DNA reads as TGTGCCAGCAGCGTACAATTCGCCCCGAACACCGGGGAGCTGTTTTTT.

CDR3 nucleotides: TGTGCCAGCAGCTTTTTATCTGGTGAAGCTTTCTTT. Protein product: CASSFLSGEAFF. The V gene is TRBV11-3, the J gene TRBJ1-1; D remains ambiguous. The CDR3 totals 12 residues. Per germline, CDR1 SGHNT and CDR2 YENEEA. Trimming removed 3 bases at V and 7 bases at J, with 9 bases between.

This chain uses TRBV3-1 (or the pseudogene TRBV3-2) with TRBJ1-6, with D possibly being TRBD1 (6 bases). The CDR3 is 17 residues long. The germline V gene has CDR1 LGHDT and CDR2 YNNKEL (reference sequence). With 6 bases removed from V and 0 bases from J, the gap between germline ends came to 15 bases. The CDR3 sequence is CASRPRTASSYNSPLHF. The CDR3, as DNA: TGTGCCAGCAGACCCAGGACAGCGAGCTCCTATAATTCACCCCTCCACTTT.

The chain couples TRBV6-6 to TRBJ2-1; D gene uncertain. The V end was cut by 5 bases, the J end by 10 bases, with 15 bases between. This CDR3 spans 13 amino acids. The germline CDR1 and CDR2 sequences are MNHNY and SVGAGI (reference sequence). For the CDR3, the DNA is TGTGCCAGCAGTCCCCGGACGGACCGGGAGCAGTTCTTC. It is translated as CASSPRTDREQFF.

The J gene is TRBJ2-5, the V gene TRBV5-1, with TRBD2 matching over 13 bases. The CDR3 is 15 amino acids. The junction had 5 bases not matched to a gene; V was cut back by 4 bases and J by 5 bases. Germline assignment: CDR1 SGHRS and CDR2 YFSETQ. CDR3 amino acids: CASSRLAGGRETQYF. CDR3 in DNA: TGCGCCAGCAGCCGACTAGCGGGGGGCAGGGAGACCCAGTACTTC.

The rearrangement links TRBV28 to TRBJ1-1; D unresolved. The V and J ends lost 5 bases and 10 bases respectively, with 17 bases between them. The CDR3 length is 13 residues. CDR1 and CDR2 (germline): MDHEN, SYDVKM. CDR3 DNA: TGTGCCAGCAGTCTCCCCGGTGGGTTTGGAGCTTTCTTT. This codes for CASSLPGGFGAFF.

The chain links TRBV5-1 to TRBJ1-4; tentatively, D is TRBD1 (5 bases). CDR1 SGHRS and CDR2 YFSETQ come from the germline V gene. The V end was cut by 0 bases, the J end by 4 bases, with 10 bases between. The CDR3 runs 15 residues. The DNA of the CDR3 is TGCGCCAGCAGCTTGGTTGCAGGGTTTAATGAAAAACTGTTTTTT. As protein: CASSLVAGFNEKLFF. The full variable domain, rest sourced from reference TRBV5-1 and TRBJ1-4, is KAGVTQTPRYLIKTRGQQVTLSCSPISGHRSVSWYQQTPGQGLQFLFEYFSETQRNKGNFPGRFSGRQFSNSRSEMNVSTLELGDSALYLCASSLVAGFNEKLFFGSGTQLSVL.